Listed below are T cell receptor beta chains from one sample, sequenced in a study of T cells in Graves' hyperthyroidism and ophthalmopathy. TCRdb processed the multiplex PCR reads anew with MiXCR; each CDR3 protein has one entry. Counted here are about 250,000 distinct CDR3 sequences, approximately 25% occurring once; the ten biggest clones make up around 40%. Sequences were obtained from blood. Source of these receptors: a woman in her 40s with Graves' ophthalmopathy. CDR3s include the opening cysteine and the closing phenylalanine or tryptophan. Fields, in order: V gene, D gene, J gene, clone size, CDR3 protein, CDR3 DNA. A D gene is named only where the DNA matches it firmly. Not every row has a clone size; where given, it reads once, few, many or a size class.

v_call: TRBV7-2; d_call: TRBD1; j_call: TRBJ1-1; clone_size: -; cdr3_aa: CASSYRTGTTEAFF; cdr3_nt: TGTGCCAGCAGCTATCGGACAGGGACCACTGAAGCTTTCTTT
v_call: TRBV7-2; d_call: -; j_call: TRBJ1-1; clone_size: -; cdr3_aa: CASSLSRDGTEAFF; cdr3_nt: TGTGCCAGCAGCTTGTCTAGGGATGGCACTGAAGCTTTCTTT
v_call: TRBV6-2/TRBV6-3; d_call: -; j_call: TRBJ2-5; clone_size: many; cdr3_aa: CASSYVATQETQYF; cdr3_nt: TGTGCCAGCAGTTACGTGGCTACTCAAGAGACCCAGTACTTC
v_call: TRBV28; d_call: -; j_call: TRBJ2-7; clone_size: many; cdr3_aa: CAGSSRDTPYEQYF; cdr3_nt: TGTGCCGGCAGTTCCCGGGACACTCCCTACGAGCAGTACTTC
v_call: TRBV15; d_call: TRBD1; j_call: TRBJ2-7; clone_size: many; cdr3_aa: CATSNRDRTYEQYF; cdr3_nt: TGTGCCACCAGCAACCGGGACAGGACCTACGAGCAGTACTTC
v_call: TRBV6-5; d_call: -; j_call: TRBJ1-3; clone_size: many; cdr3_aa: CASGGPSSGNTIYF; cdr3_nt: TGTGCCAGCGGAGGTCCTAGCTCTGGAAACACCATATATTTT
v_call: TRBV19; d_call: TRBD1; j_call: TRBJ2-2; clone_size: many; cdr3_aa: CASSLTGFPGELFF; cdr3_nt: TGTGCCAGTAGTTTGACAGGGTTCCCCGGGGAGCTGTTTTTT
v_call: TRBV19; d_call: TRBD1; j_call: TRBJ2-6; clone_size: many; cdr3_aa: CASRTLTGVGSGANVLTF; cdr3_nt: TGTGCCAGTAGGACCTTGACAGGGGTGGGCTCTGGGGCCAACGTCCTGACTTTC
v_call: TRBV6-5; d_call: -; j_call: TRBJ2-5; clone_size: many; cdr3_aa: CASSLAVQETQYF; cdr3_nt: TGTGCCAGCAGTTTAGCGGTACAAGAGACCCAGTACTTC
v_call: TRBV12-3/TRBV12-4; d_call: TRBD1; j_call: TRBJ2-5; clone_size: few; cdr3_aa: CASSPYGATGEETQYF; cdr3_nt: TGTGCCAGCAGTCCTTATGGCGCGACAGGGGAAGAGACCCAGTACTTC
v_call: TRBV28; d_call: TRBD1; j_call: TRBJ2-7; clone_size: many; cdr3_aa: CASSFPSGTAYEQYF; cdr3_nt: TGTGCCAGCAGTTTCCCCTCCGGGACAGCCTACGAGCAGTACTTC
v_call: TRBV20-1; d_call: -; j_call: TRBJ1-5; clone_size: many; cdr3_aa: CSARSSNQPQHF; cdr3_nt: TGCAGTGCTAGATCCAGCAATCAGCCCCAGCATTTT
v_call: TRBV3-1; d_call: TRBD1; j_call: TRBJ2-4; clone_size: many; cdr3_aa: CASSQGTGGWNIQYF; cdr3_nt: TGTGCCAGCAGCCAAGGGACAGGGGGCTGGAACATTCAGTACTTC
v_call: TRBV7-2; d_call: -; j_call: TRBJ2-5; clone_size: -; cdr3_aa: CASSLQADQETQYF; cdr3_nt: TGTGCCAGCAGCTTACAGGCGGACCAAGAGACCCAGTACTTC
v_call: TRBV2; d_call: TRBD1; j_call: TRBJ2-7; clone_size: -; cdr3_aa: CASSLGQGGQYF; cdr3_nt: TGTGCCAGCAGTCTCGGACAGGGAGGGCAGTACTTC
v_call: TRBV4-1; d_call: -; j_call: TRBJ2-7; clone_size: many; cdr3_aa: CASSQDLGGLDEQYF; cdr3_nt: TGCGCCAGCAGCCAAGATCTTGGGGGGTTGGACGAGCAGTACTTC
v_call: TRBV5-6; d_call: -; j_call: TRBJ2-1; clone_size: many; cdr3_aa: CASSSLFRGHEQFF; cdr3_nt: TGTGCCAGCAGCTCCCTGTTCAGGGGACATGAGCAGTTCTTC
v_call: TRBV6-5; d_call: -; j_call: TRBJ2-7; clone_size: many; cdr3_aa: CASSYHGPYYEQYF; cdr3_nt: TGTGCCAGCAGTTACCACGGACCCTACTACGAGCAGTACTTC
v_call: TRBV18; d_call: -; j_call: TRBJ2-7; clone_size: many; cdr3_aa: CASSPRDRPYEQYF; cdr3_nt: TGTGCCAGCTCACCACGAGACAGACCCTACGAGCAGTACTTC
v_call: TRBV3-1; d_call: -; j_call: TRBJ2-7; clone_size: many; cdr3_aa: CASSQEETGSFYEQYF; cdr3_nt: TGTGCCAGCAGCCAAGAGGAGACAGGTTCGTTCTACGAGCAGTACTTC
v_call: TRBV28; d_call: -; j_call: TRBJ1-2; clone_size: few; cdr3_aa: CASSLRAVGYTF; cdr3_nt: TGTGCCAGCAGTCTCAGGGCGGTTGGCTACACCTTC
v_call: TRBV28; d_call: -; j_call: TRBJ2-5; clone_size: many; cdr3_aa: CASSLTPARGETQYF; cdr3_nt: TGTGCCAGCAGTTTAACCCCGGCTAGAGGGGAGACCCAGTACTTC
v_call: TRBV28; d_call: -; j_call: TRBJ1-2; clone_size: many; cdr3_aa: CASYQVGGYTF; cdr3_nt: TGTGCCAGCTACCAGGTGGGAGGCTACACCTTC
v_call: TRBV28; d_call: -; j_call: TRBJ1-5; clone_size: -; cdr3_aa: CASSPTGPSNQPQHF; cdr3_nt: TGTGCCAGCAGCCCCACAGGGCCCAGCAATCAGCCCCAGCATTTT
v_call: TRBV18; d_call: -; j_call: TRBJ2-7; clone_size: many; cdr3_aa: CASSPPLRGADEQYF; cdr3_nt: TGTGCCAGCTCACCACCCCTAAGGGGTGCGGACGAGCAGTACTTC
v_call: TRBV2; d_call: -; j_call: TRBJ2-7; clone_size: many; cdr3_aa: CASTSAPGYEQYF; cdr3_nt: TGTGCCAGCACCTCGGCACCCGGCTACGAGCAGTACTTC
v_call: TRBV29-1; d_call: TRBD1; j_call: TRBJ2-2; clone_size: few; cdr3_aa: CSVGLDRGFTGELFF; cdr3_nt: TGCAGCGTTGGCCTGGACAGGGGGTTCACCGGGGAGCTGTTTTTT
v_call: TRBV6-1; d_call: TRBD2; j_call: TRBJ2-7; clone_size: -; cdr3_aa: CASSEALAGESFSREQYF; cdr3_nt: TGTGCCAGCAGTGAAGCACTAGCGGGAGAGTCTTTCAGTCGTGAGCAGTACTTC
v_call: TRBV7-8; d_call: -; j_call: TRBJ1-1; clone_size: many; cdr3_aa: CASSLAVRNTEAFF; cdr3_nt: TGTGCCAGCAGCTTAGCAGTACGGAACACTGAAGCTTTCTTT
v_call: TRBV6-2/TRBV6-3; d_call: TRBD1; j_call: TRBJ1-2; clone_size: many; cdr3_aa: CASSRTGISDGYTF; cdr3_nt: TGTGCCAGCAGTCGGACAGGGATCTCGGATGGCTACACCTTC
v_call: TRBV10-3; d_call: -; j_call: TRBJ1-5; clone_size: many; cdr3_aa: CASKMGEPTPQHF; cdr3_nt: TGTGCCTCCAAAATGGGCGAACCCACGCCCCAGCATTTT
v_call: TRBV20-1; d_call: TRBD2; j_call: TRBJ2-7; clone_size: many; cdr3_aa: CSPAGSGRTDEQYF; cdr3_nt: TGCAGCCCCGCGGGTAGCGGGAGAACAGACGAGCAGTACTTC
v_call: TRBV9; d_call: TRBD1; j_call: TRBJ2-7; clone_size: many; cdr3_aa: CASSLQPGQTYEQYF; cdr3_nt: TGTGCCAGCAGCCTCCAACCGGGACAGACCTACGAGCAGTACTTC
v_call: TRBV10-3; d_call: -; j_call: TRBJ2-6; clone_size: few; cdr3_aa: CATRGAHLSGANVLTF; cdr3_nt: TGTGCCACCCGGGGCGCGCACCTCTCTGGGGCCAACGTCCTGACTTTC
v_call: TRBV6-5; d_call: TRBD1; j_call: TRBJ2-7; clone_size: many; cdr3_aa: CASSDSRQGSYEQYF; cdr3_nt: TGTGCCAGCAGTGACTCTCGACAGGGGTCCTACGAGCAGTACTTC
v_call: TRBV30; d_call: TRBD1; j_call: TRBJ2-7; clone_size: many; cdr3_aa: CAWSSPRHRDRGTYEQYF; cdr3_nt: TGTGCCTGGAGTTCCCCCCGCCACCGGGACAGGGGGACATACGAGCAGTACTTC
v_call: TRBV6-1; d_call: -; j_call: TRBJ1-2; clone_size: -; cdr3_aa: CASKRDGNYGYTF; cdr3_nt: TGTGCCAGCAAGAGGGACGGGAACTATGGCTACACCTTC
v_call: TRBV12-5; d_call: TRBD1; j_call: TRBJ2-7; clone_size: -; cdr3_aa: CASGTTGTGIYEQYF; cdr3_nt: TGTGCTAGTGGTACTACCGGGACAGGCATTTACGAGCAGTACTTC
v_call: TRBV28; d_call: TRBD1; j_call: TRBJ1-2; clone_size: few; cdr3_aa: CASRRQGCGYTF; cdr3_nt: TGTGCCAGCAGACGACAGGGGTGCGGCTACACATTC
v_call: TRBV2; d_call: TRBD2; j_call: TRBJ2-2; clone_size: many; cdr3_aa: CASTGGTTGELFF; cdr3_nt: TGTGCCAGCACGGGAGGGACCACCGGGGAGCTGTTTTTT
v_call: TRBV5-1; d_call: TRBD1; j_call: TRBJ2-7; clone_size: many; cdr3_aa: CASSGHPGTGAYEQYF; cdr3_nt: TGCGCCAGCAGCGGACACCCCGGGACAGGGGCCTACGAGCAGTACTTC
v_call: TRBV5-1; d_call: -; j_call: TRBJ2-7; clone_size: many; cdr3_aa: CASSWGPSGEQYF; cdr3_nt: TGCGCCAGCAGCTGGGGACCGTCGGGGGAGCAGTACTTC
v_call: TRBV7-3; d_call: TRBD1; j_call: TRBJ1-1; clone_size: -; cdr3_aa: CASSLTDRGAGTEAFF; cdr3_nt: TGTGCCAGCAGCTTAACGGACAGGGGCGCGGGCACTGAAGCTTTCTTT
v_call: TRBV28; d_call: -; j_call: TRBJ2-7; clone_size: -; cdr3_aa: CASGGLYTYEQYF; cdr3_nt: TGTGCCAGCGGTGGTTTATACACCTACGAGCAGTACTTC
v_call: TRBV5-1; d_call: -; j_call: TRBJ2-7; clone_size: many; cdr3_aa: CASSLGGRNEQYF; cdr3_nt: TGCGCCAGCAGCTTGGGGGGCAGGAACGAGCAGTACTTC
v_call: TRBV20-1; d_call: TRBD1; j_call: TRBJ2-5; clone_size: many; cdr3_aa: CSAIPGQGAQTQYF; cdr3_nt: TGCAGTGCAATTCCGGGACAGGGGGCCCAGACCCAGTACTTC
v_call: TRBV12-3/TRBV12-4; d_call: -; j_call: TRBJ1-1; clone_size: -; cdr3_aa: CASSLRGGAFF; cdr3_nt: TGTGCCAGCAGTTTAAGGGGAGGAGCTTTCTTT
v_call: TRBV7-8; d_call: TRBD1; j_call: TRBJ2-5; clone_size: many; cdr3_aa: CASSLGDRAQETQYF; cdr3_nt: TGTGCCAGCAGCTTAGGGGACAGGGCCCAGGAGACCCAGTACTTC
v_call: TRBV12-3/TRBV12-4; d_call: TRBD1; j_call: TRBJ1-1; clone_size: many; cdr3_aa: CASSLFQGDTEAFF; cdr3_nt: TGTGCCAGCAGTTTATTCCAGGGGGACACTGAAGCTTTCTTT
v_call: TRBV11-2; d_call: TRBD2; j_call: TRBJ2-5; clone_size: many; cdr3_aa: CASSLRPMLAGQETQYF; cdr3_nt: TGTGCCAGCAGCTTACGGCCCATGCTAGCGGGACAAGAGACCCAGTACTTC
v_call: TRBV6-1; d_call: -; j_call: TRBJ2-7; clone_size: many; cdr3_aa: CASSVYLYGSYEQYF; cdr3_nt: TGTGCCAGCAGTGTCTATCTTTACGGTTCTTACGAGCAGTACTTC
v_call: TRBV7-3; d_call: TRBD2; j_call: TRBJ2-5; clone_size: -; cdr3_aa: CASSLTGAGPPYF; cdr3_nt: TGTGCCAGCAGCTTAACTGGAGCGGGACCCCCCTACTTC
v_call: TRBV6-1; d_call: -; j_call: TRBJ1-3; clone_size: many; cdr3_aa: CASNRDTNSGNTIYF; cdr3_nt: TGTGCCAGCAATAGGGACACCAACTCTGGAAACACCATATATTTT